This TCR beta chain was obtained from a study of blood T cell repertoires in COVID-19. In the study overall: The samples span acute and convalescent COVID-19 from the United States, Italy and Spain. T cells, B-cell-depleted T cells, or PBMCs supplied cDNA or gDNA.

V was cut by 5 bases and J by 3 bases, with 17 bases left in between. Germline CDR1 LGHNA, CDR2 YNFKEQ. The CDR3 consists of 15 residues. As handled by the study authors: For nucleated cells, counts were estimated from reference gene primer amplification. The data were produced by immunoSEQ multiplex PCR, yet TCRdb's version contains in-frame clones alone and is incomplete. V and J calls and clone size come straight from that table; D and trimming were deduced from the DNA. This sample has roughly 250,000 clones, with around 88% found just once. V gene TRBV4-2 combines with J gene TRBJ2-7, with D possibly TRBD1 on 5 matching bases. The specimen was peripheral blood. This TCR was recovered from a man younger than 40 with acute or convalescent COVID-19. In nucleotides, the CDR3 is TGTGCCAGCAGCTTAGTCGTACAGGAGTTCTACGAGCAGTACTTC. This encodes CASSLVVQEFYEQYF.